This TCR beta chain was observed in a study of radiation and T cells in renal cell carcinoma. Whole-study findings and limits: Sampling covered only about 0.97 g of each tumor.

The sample's treatment: 15 Gy SBRT to primary tumor, nephrectomy 4 weeks later. Nephrectomy followed 15 Gy stereotactic body radiation by 4 weeks. The V and J ends lost 0 bases and 6 bases, in that order; junction bases with no gene match: 9. Per germline, CDR1 SGDLS and CDR2 YYNGEE. This CDR3 contains 17 residues. A single count supports this clone. Its antigen remains unknown. TCRdb's copy holds only in-frame clones and misses some; the assay was immunoSEQ multiplex PCR. The table includes 15,000 to 20,000 clones, around 65% detected once. The sample was tumor tissue, taken from a patient whose treatment included radiotherapy and nephrectomy. The sequence derives from an older woman with renal cell carcinoma. The rearrangement uses TRBV9 and TRBJ2-3, with 11 positions matching TRBD2. CDR3 coding DNA: TGTGCCAGCAGCGTAGGGATAGCGGGGGGGCACGGGGATACGCAGTATTTT. It encodes CASSVGIAGGHGDTQYF.